One and the same sample provided the 22 T cell receptor beta chains below, sequenced in a study of CD8+CD57+ T cells in acquired aplastic anemia. Whoever was chosen for sequencing had shown CD8+CD57+ cell expansion by flow cytometry. Template material for TCR beta VDJ and CDR3 profiling consisted of genomic DNA. TCRdb re-analysed the reads in MiXCR, keeping a single row per CDR3 protein. Among under 350,000 distinct CDR3 sequences listed, approximately 58% were seen once. The sequencing sample was made of sorted CD4+, CD8+, or CD8+CD57+ T cells (not recorded which) from PBMCs. These receptors were taken from a human donor with aplastic anemia.

V gene TRBV5-5 combines with J gene TRBJ1-2; the D is unclear. With 5 bases removed from V and 2 bases from J, the gap between germline ends came to 16 bases. CDR1 and CDR2 from the germline V gene are SGHKS and YYEKEE (reference sequence). The CDR3 contains 15 residues. CDR3 coding DNA: TGTGCCAGCAGTTTAGCACCTCGAGGGAACTATGGCTACACCTTC. It is translated as CASSLAPRGNYGYTF.

The V call is TRBV7-2, the J call TRBJ2-5; no reliable D call. CDR3 length equals 13 residues. The germline V and J ends were trimmed by 5 bases and 2 bases, with 9 bases remaining between them. Germline V lookup: CDR1 SGHTA, CDR2 FQGNSA. The CDR3 loop is CASSASYQETQYF. The CDR3 DNA sequence: TGTGCCAGCAGCGCTAGTTATCAAGAGACCCAGTACTTC.

J is TRBJ1-1 and V is TRBV6-1; D gene unclear. Between the trimmed V and J ends, which lost 2 bases and 0 bases, there was a span of 10 bases. Germline V gene lookup returns CDR1 MNHNS and CDR2 SASEGT. CDR3 length: 15 residues. The CDR3, as DNA: TGTGCCAGCAGTGAATTATGGGTGATGAACACTGAAGCTTTCTTT. Translating it yields CASSELWVMNTEAFF.

This clonotype was recorded a few times. The chain couples TRBV20-1 to TRBJ2-7; TRBD2 agrees at 8 bases. This CDR3 has 12 residues. Trimming took 6 bases from V and 3 from J; bases not matched to a gene: 4. Germline lookup yields CDR1 DFQATT and CDR2 SNEGSKA (reference sequence). The DNA for the CDR3 is TGCAGTGCCCCGGGACTAGTCTACGAGCAGTACTTC. Protein: CSAPGLVYEQYF.

The chain is built from TRBV7-2 and TRBJ2-7, with D possibly matching TRBD2 (5 bases). The germline V gene has CDR1 SGHTA and CDR2 FQGNSA. The CDR3 runs to 14 residues. Trimming removed 7 bases at V and 0 bases at J, with 13 bases between. The CDR3, as DNA: TGTGCCAGCACCCCTATGGACTCCTCCTACGAGCAGTACTTC. Its protein is CASTPMDSSYEQYF.

This clonotype was counted ten times or more. The rearrangement links TRBV6-1 to TRBJ2-7; D assignment may be TRBD1 or TRBD2 (7 bases each). V lost 6 bases, J lost 4 bases, and 10 bases lay in between. The length of the CDR3 is 12 residues. CDR1 MNHNS and CDR2 SASEGT come from the germline V gene. The CDR3 DNA sequence: TGTGCCAGCAGCCAGGGGGGGTACGAGCAGTACTTC. This encodes CASSQGGYEQYF.

This clonotype was detected many times. The chain joins TRBV4-2 to TRBJ2-1; tentatively, D is TRBD2 (7 bases). There are 16 residues in the CDR3. Germline CDR1 is LGHNA and CDR2 is YNFKEQ. V lost 0 bases and J lost 6, with 15 bases in between. The chain's CDR3 is CASSQEVGGGGNEQFF. The CDR3 region has the DNA TGTGCCAGCAGCCAAGAGGTGGGGGGGGGCGGCAATGAGCAGTTCTTC.

The rearrangement uses TRBV19 and TRBJ1-1, with 7 bases aligning to TRBD1. Germline CDR1 and CDR2: LNHDA and SQIVND (reference sequence). V lost 5 bases and J lost 9; bases outside the gene matches: 6. CDR3 length: 12 amino acids. CDR3 bases: TGTGCCAGTAGTGAGGGGACAGCCCAAGCTTTCTTT. It codes for CASSEGTAQAFF.

The chain has TRBV11-3 and TRBJ2-7; TRBD1 matches at 10 bases. CDR1 and CDR2 (germline): SGHNT, YENEEA. The V segment lost 5 bases and the J segment 6 bases; nucleotides outside the gene matches: 13. The CDR3 is 16 residues long. The CDR3 reads CASSQVGQGGPFEQYF. For the CDR3, the DNA is TGTGCCAGCAGCCAAGTCGGACAGGGGGGCCCCTTCGAGCAGTACTTC.

The V and J genes are TRBV24-1 and TRBJ2-5; 7 bases fit TRBD1. The CDR3 consists of 14 residues. Per germline, CDR1 KGHDR and CDR2 SFDVKD. With 4 bases clipped from V and 4 bases from J, the junction kept 5 bases outside the gene matches. The CDR3 here is CATSESGTVETQYF. Here the CDR3 DNA reads TGTGCCACCAGTGAATCAGGGACAGTAGAGACCCAGTACTTC.

This clonotype was counted at least ten times. The chain joins TRBV10-2 to TRBJ2-5; D gene unclear. The ends were cut back, 1 base at V and 5 bases at J, with 5 bases in the middle. Germline values: CDR1 WSHSY, CDR2 SAAADI. This CDR3 comprises 12 residues. DNA for the CDR3: TGCGCCAGCAGTGAGTACGGGGAGACCCAGTACTTC. This codes for CASSEYGETQYF.

This clonotype was counted a few times. This chain joins TRBV20-1 and TRBJ1-1; D is possibly TRBD1 (5 bases). Germline-derived CDR1 and CDR2 are DFQATT and SNEGSKA (reference sequence). The V and J ends lost 6 bases and 1 base respectively, with 15 bases between them. This CDR3 spans 14 amino acids. The CDR3 here is CSALDRGRNTEAFF. CDR3 in DNA: TGCAGTGCCCTTGATAGGGGTAGGAACACTGAAGCTTTCTTT.

V gene TRBV10-1 combines with J gene TRBJ1-4, with a tentative D call TRBD1 (5 bases). V was clipped by 4 bases and J by 0 bases, with 24 bases between them. Looked up from germline, CDR1 is WNHNN and CDR2 is SYGVQD (reference sequence). The CDR3 has 20 amino acids. CDR3 loop: CASSGRRDGDTKATNEKLFF. The DNA for the CDR3 is TGCGCCAGCAGTGGGAGGCGGGACGGAGATACAAAGGCAACTAATGAAAAACTGTTTTTT.

This clonotype appeared once. The chain has TRBV14 and TRBJ1-1; no firm D call. The CDR3 covers 11 residues. Trimming left V 3 bases short and J 10 bases short, with 9 bases between. Germline CDR1 is SGHDN and CDR2 is FVKESK. CDR3 bases: TGTGCCAGCAGCCATGGTACCGGAGCTTTCTTT. It codes for CASSHGTGAFF.

As for this clonotype: One junction end disagrees with the germline gene, perhaps due to a read error. J is TRBJ2-1 and V is TRBV5-1, with TRBD2 identical over 7 bases. Germline V CDR1 and CDR2: SGHRS, YFSETQ. This CDR3 region has 15 residues. The CDR3 sequence is CASSLEGAGYSEQSF. In nucleotides, the CDR3 is TGCGCCAGCAGCTTGGAAGGAGCGGGGTACAGTGAGCAGTCCTTC.

This clonotype has at least ten counts. The J gene is TRBJ1-1, the V gene TRBV6-5, with D unresolved. The CDR3 sequence is 14 residues long. CDR1 and CDR2 from the germline V gene are MNHEY and SVGAGI. V was shortened by 6 bases and J by 4 bases, with 15 bases between the two germline ends. CDR3 DNA: TGTGCCAGCAGAGTAAACACCCTGGGCACTGAAGCTTTCTTT. It yields the protein CASRVNTLGTEAFF.

Concerning this clonotype itself: No DNA is shown, since the ends of the CDR3 on it are uncertain; the CDR3 is the one TCRdb lists. This chain joins TRBV7-9 and TRBJ1-6; no check of the table's D call, TRBD1, against the DNA was made. From germline, CDR1 is SEHNR and CDR2 FQNEAQ (reference sequence). With termini counted, the CDR3 has 18 amino acids. CDR3 loop: CASFYLCAWSQNGSPLHF.

The chain has TRBV24-1 and TRBJ2-7; tentative D call: TRBD1 (5 bases). Trimming pared 3 bases from V and 2 bases from J, leaving 16 bases between. Germline assignment: CDR1 KGHDR and CDR2 SFDVKD. The CDR3 is made up of 16 amino acids. The CDR3 DNA reads TGTGCCACCAGTGATCCACTGAGTGACAGAGCCTACGAGCAGTACTTC. It is translated as CATSDPLSDRAYEQYF.

This clonotype has a count of ten or more. The chain's CDR3 is CASSLRVRGTANEKLFF. The CDR3 coding sequence is TGTGCCAGCAGCTTAAGAGTTAGGGGGACAGCTAATGAAAAACTGTTTTTT. The chain employs TRBV7-8 and TRBJ1-4; 7 bases are a match to TRBD1. The CDR3 spans 17 residues. CDR1 and CDR2 from the germline V gene are SGHVS and FQNEAQ. The junction had 9 bases not matched to a gene; V was cut back by 2 bases and J by 3 bases.

Comment on this clonotype: As the CDR3 is not closed by the conserved phenylalanine or tryptophan, this likely results from a read error. The DNA is omitted, as the CDR3 cannot be located on it reliably, and the CDR3 follows TCRdb's listing. The rearrangement uses TRBV7-9 and TRBJ1-1; whether TRBD1, the table's D call, matches the DNA was not checked. The CDR3 length is 12 residues, termini included. The germline V gene encodes CDR1 SEHNR and CDR2 FQNEAQ (reference sequence). CDR3 in amino acids: CASSLVGGEAFS.

V is TRBV27 and J is TRBJ1-5, with no clear D. V shed 3 bases and J shed 5 bases, with 11 bases lying between them. The CDR3 contains 14 residues. Germline values: CDR1 MNHEY, CDR2 SMNVEV (reference sequence). The CDR3 coding sequence is TGTGCCAGCAGTTTTATATCTGGGGATCAGCCCCAGCATTTT. Translating it yields CASSFISGDQPQHF.

This rearrangement joins TRBV20-1 to TRBJ2-2, with D unresolved. Germline CDR1 DFQATT, CDR2 SNEGSKA (reference sequence). CDR3 length equals 11 residues. The CDR3 DNA sequence: TGCAGCTCCGGGTTTATCGGGGAGCTGTTTTTT. Its protein product is CSSGFIGELFF.